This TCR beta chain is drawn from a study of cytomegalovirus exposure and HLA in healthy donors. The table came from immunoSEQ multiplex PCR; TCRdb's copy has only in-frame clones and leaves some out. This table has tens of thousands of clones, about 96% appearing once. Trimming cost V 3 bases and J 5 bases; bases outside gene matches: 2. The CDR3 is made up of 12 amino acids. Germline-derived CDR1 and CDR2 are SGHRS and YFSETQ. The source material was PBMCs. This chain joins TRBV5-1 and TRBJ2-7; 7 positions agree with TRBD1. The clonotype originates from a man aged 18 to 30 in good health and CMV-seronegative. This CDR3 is CASSSDRDEQYF. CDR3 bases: TGCGCCAGCAGCTCTGACAGGGACGAGCAGTACTTC.